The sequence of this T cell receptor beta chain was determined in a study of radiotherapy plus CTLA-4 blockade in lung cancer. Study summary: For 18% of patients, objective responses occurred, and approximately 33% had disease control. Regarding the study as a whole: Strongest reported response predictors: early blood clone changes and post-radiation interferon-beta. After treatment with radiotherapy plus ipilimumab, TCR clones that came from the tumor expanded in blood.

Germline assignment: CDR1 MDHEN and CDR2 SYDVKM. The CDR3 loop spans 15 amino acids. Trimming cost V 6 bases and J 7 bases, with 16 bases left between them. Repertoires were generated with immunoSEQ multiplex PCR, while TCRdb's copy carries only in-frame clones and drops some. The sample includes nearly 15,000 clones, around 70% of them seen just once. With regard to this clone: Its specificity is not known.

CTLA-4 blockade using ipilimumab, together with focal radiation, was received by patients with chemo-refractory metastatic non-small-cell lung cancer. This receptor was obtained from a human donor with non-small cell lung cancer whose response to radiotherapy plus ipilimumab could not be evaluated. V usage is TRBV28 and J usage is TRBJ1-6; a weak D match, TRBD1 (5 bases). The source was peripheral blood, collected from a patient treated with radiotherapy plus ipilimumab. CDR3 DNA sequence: TGTGCCAGCAGGCTGGGACTGGGGGAAAATTCACCCCTCCACTTT. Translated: CASRLGLGENSPLHF. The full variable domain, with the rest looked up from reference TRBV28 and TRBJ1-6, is DVKVTQSSRYLVKRTGEKVFLECVQDMDHENMFWYRQDPGLGLRLIYFSYDVKMKEKGDIPEGYSVSREKKERFSLILESASTNQTSMYLCASRLGLGENSPLHFGNGTRLTVT.